This T cell receptor (beta chain) emerged from a study of blood T cell repertoires in COVID-19. This CDR3 has 13 residues. J was trimmed by 3 bases and V by 7 bases; bases with no gene match: 5. Germline V lookup: CDR1 MNHEY, CDR2 SVGAGI. The assay was immunoSEQ multiplex PCR, and TCRdb's table has in-frame clones only and misses some. The table has about 69,000 clones, around 83% seen once; the top ten hold roughly a tenth. The receptor was derived from a woman older than 75 with acute or convalescent COVID-19. Sequencing input: peripheral blood. The rearrangement joins TRBV6-5 to TRBJ1-2; TRBD1 matches at 7 bases. CDR3 sequence reads: CASTPGQYYGYTF. The CDR3 DNA follows: TGTGCCAGCACCCCGGGACAGTACTATGGCTACACCTTC.